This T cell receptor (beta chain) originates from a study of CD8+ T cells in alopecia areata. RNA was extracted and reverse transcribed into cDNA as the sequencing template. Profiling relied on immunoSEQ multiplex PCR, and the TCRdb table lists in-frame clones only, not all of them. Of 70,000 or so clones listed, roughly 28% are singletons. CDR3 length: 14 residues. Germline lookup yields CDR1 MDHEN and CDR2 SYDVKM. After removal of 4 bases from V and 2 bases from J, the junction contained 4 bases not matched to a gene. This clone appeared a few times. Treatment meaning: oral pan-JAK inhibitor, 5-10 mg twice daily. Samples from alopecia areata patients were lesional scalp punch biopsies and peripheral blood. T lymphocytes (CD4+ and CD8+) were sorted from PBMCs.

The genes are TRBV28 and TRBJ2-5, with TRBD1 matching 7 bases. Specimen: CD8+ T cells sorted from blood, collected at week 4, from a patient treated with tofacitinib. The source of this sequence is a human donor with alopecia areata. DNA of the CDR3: TGTGCCAGCAGTTCCGGGACAGTACAAGAGACCCAGTACTTC. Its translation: CASSSGTVQETQYF. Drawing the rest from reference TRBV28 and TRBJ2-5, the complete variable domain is DVKVTQSSRYLVKRTGEKVFLECVQDMDHENMFWYRQDPGLGLRLIYFSYDVKMKEKGDIPEGYSVSREKKERFSLILESASTNQTSMYLCASSSGTVQETQYFGPGTRLLVL.